This T cell receptor (beta chain) was documented in a study of post-analysis software for immune sequencing data. Study in general: Patients with relapsing-remitting, secondary progressive and progressive-relapsing multiple sclerosis courses were all represented. Findings and limits, study-wide: Elevated frequency relative to controls characterized several TRBV segments in patients, TRBV5-6, TRBV5-1 and TRBV20-1 among them.

TCR beta libraries were prepared from cDNA with unique molecular identifiers. TCRdb re-analysed the PCR reads in MiXCR, keeping a single row per CDR3 protein. The sample lists 450,000 to 650,000 distinct CDR3 sequences, roughly 46% occurring once. This clonotype was observed many times. Its antigen is currently unknown. CDR3 length: 14 amino acids. From germline, CDR1 is MGHRA and CDR2 YSYEKL. Sequencing input: blood. The J gene is TRBJ2-5, the V gene TRBV4-1; D gene ambiguous. Matching the DNA end better, TRBJ2-7 makes the J call doubtful. The receptor's source is a girl between 10 and 17 years old with multiple sclerosis. CDR3 DNA: TGCGCCAGCAGCCAAGAACGGCTTTCTGGCGAGCAGTACTTC. Translating gives CASSQERLSGEQYF.